This is a list of T cell receptor beta chains from one sample in a study of cytomegalovirus exposure and HLA in healthy donors. TCRdb's copy holds only in-frame clones and misses some; the assay was immunoSEQ multiplex PCR. The data show over 150,000 clones, approximately 77% seen once. Sequenced sample: PBMCs. The receptor set was obtained from a man aged 18 to 30 in good health and CMV-seronegative. Both conserved end residues are part of each CDR3. Fields, in order: V gene, clone size, J gene, CDR3 length, D gene, CDR3 protein, CDR3 DNA. D genes are given only for firm matches. Rows give clone size only sometimes, using once, few, many, or a class for an expanded clone.

TRBV7-2	many	TRBJ2-2	16	TRBD1	CASSLDATGATGELFF	TGTGCCAGCAGCTTAGATGCGACAGGGGCCACCGGGGAGCTGTTTTTT
TRBV7-8	NA	TRBJ1-4	15	NA	CASAEGAPEIEKLFF	TGTGCCAGCGCCGAAGGTGCCCCGGAGATTGAAAAACTGTTTTTT
TRBV7-2	NA	TRBJ2-7	15	NA	CASSLGAGPPTLQYF	TGTGCCAGCAGCTTAGGGGCAGGGCCTCCCACCCTCCAGTACTTC
TRBV11-2	NA	TRBJ1-4	16	NA	CASSYLTTAGGEKLFF	TGTGCCAGCAGCTACTTAACCACGGCGGGGGGTGAAAAACTGTTTTTT
TRBV19	NA	TRBJ1-2	14	NA	CASSAQGISYGYTF	TGTGCCAGTAGTGCCCAGGGCATTAGCTATGGCTACACCTTC
TRBV6-1	NA	TRBJ1-5	14	TRBD1	CASRTTGGSQPQHF	TGTGCCAGCAGGACCACAGGGGGTAGTCAGCCCCAGCATTTT
TRBV6-5	NA	TRBJ2-3	12	NA	CASISSTDTQYF	TGTGCCAGCATTAGTAGCACAGATACGCAGTATTTT
TRBV2	NA	TRBJ1-1	12	NA	CASNREFAEAFF	TGTGCCAGCAACCGGGAATTCGCTGAAGCTTTCTTT
TRBV7-2	few	TRBJ2-7	13	NA	CASSLTQGYEQYF	TGTGCCAGCAGCTTAACCCAGGGCTACGAGCAGTACTTC
TRBV4-3	NA	TRBJ1-1	15	TRBD1	CASSPTGAQGAEAFF	TGCGCCAGCAGCCCCACAGGGGCCCAAGGGGCTGAAGCTTTCTTT
TRBV27	NA	TRBJ1-1	16	TRBD1	CASSQIRGRMDTEAFF	TGTGCCAGCAGCCAGATCAGGGGGCGAATGGACACTGAAGCTTTCTTT
TRBV9	NA	TRBJ2-5	14	NA	CASSVATRQETQYF	TGTGCCAGCAGCGTAGCTACTCGTCAAGAGACCCAGTACTTC
TRBV27	NA	TRBJ1-5	13	NA	CASSLSGGQPQHF	TGTGCCAGCAGTTTGTCGGGAGGGCAGCCCCAGCATTTT
TRBV2	once	TRBJ2-7	13	NA	CASRPVGRYEQYF	TGTGCCAGCAGGCCCGTTGGGCGCTACGAGCAGTACTTC
TRBV25-1	few	TRBJ1-1	15	TRBD1	CASSASGTGAHEAFF	TGTGCCAGCAGTGCCTCCGGGACAGGAGCCCATGAAGCTTTCTTT
TRBV5-8	NA	TRBJ1-1	12	NA	CASSPSPGGAFF	TGTGCCAGCTCTCCTTCTCCGGGAGGAGCTTTCTTT